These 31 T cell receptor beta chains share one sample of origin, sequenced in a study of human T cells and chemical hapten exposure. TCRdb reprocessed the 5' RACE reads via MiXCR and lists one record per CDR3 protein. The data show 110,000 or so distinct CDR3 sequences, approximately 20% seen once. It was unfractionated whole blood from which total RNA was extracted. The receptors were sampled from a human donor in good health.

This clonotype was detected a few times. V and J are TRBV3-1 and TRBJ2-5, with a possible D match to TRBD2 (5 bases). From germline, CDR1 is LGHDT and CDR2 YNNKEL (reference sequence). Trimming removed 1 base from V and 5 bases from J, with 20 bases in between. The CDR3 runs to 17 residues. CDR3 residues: CASSQGGAVKGAETQYF. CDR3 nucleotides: TGTGCCAGCAGCCAAGGCGGAGCGGTCAAAGGCGCCGAGACCCAGTACTTC.

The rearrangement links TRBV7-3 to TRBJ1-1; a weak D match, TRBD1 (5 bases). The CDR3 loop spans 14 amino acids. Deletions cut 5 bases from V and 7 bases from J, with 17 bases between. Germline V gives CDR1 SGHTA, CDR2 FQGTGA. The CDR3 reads CASSPAMERGEAFF. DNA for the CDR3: TGTGCCAGCAGCCCCGCCATGGAGAGGGGTGAAGCTTTCTTT.

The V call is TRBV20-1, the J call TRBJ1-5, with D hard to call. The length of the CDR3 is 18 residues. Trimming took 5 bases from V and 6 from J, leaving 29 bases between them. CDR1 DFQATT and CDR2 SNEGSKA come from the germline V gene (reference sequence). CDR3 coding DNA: TGCAGTGCTTCGTGGCCTAGGACGGGTAGAGGAGGTAGTCAGCCCCAGCATTTT. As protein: CSASWPRTGRGGSQPQHF.

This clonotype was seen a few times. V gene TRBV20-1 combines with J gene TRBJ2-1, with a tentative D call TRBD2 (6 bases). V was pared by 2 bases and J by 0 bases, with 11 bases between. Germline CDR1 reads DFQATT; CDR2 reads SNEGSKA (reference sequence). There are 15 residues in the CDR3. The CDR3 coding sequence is TGCAGTGCTAGACGGGGGACTCCCTCCTACAATGAGCAGTTCTTC. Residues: CSARRGTPSYNEQFF.

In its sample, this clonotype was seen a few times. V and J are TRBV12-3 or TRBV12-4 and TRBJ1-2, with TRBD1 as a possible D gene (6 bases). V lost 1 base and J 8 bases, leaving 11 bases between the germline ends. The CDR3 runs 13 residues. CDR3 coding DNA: TGTGCCAGCAGTTTAGGGGGGCCCCCAGGCTACACCTTC. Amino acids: CASSLGGPPGYTF.

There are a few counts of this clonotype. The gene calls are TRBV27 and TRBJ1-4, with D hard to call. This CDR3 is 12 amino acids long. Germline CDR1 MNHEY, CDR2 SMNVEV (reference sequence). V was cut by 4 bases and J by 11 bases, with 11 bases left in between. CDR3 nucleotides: TGTGCCAGCAGTTCCATCGACGGGAAACTGTTTTTT. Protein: CASSSIDGKLFF.

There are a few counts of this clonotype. CDR3 amino acids: CASSELGTGGADTQYF. The CDR3 DNA reads as TGTGCCAGCAGTGAATTGGGGACAGGGGGCGCAGATACGCAGTATTTT. V is TRBV25-1 and J is TRBJ2-3; TRBD1 matches 12 bases. Germline CDR1 and CDR2: MGHDK and SYGVNS. The V gene end was trimmed by 1 base and the J gene end by 4 bases; junction bases not matched to a gene: 3. CDR3 size: 16 residues.

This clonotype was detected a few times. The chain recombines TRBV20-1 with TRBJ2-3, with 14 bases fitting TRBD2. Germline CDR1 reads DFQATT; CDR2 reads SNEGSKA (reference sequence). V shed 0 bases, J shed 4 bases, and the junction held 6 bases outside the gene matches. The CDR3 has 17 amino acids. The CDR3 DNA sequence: TGCAGTGCTAGAGATCGGGGACTAGCGGGGGTCGCAGATACGCAGTATTTT. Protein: CSARDRGLAGVADTQYF.

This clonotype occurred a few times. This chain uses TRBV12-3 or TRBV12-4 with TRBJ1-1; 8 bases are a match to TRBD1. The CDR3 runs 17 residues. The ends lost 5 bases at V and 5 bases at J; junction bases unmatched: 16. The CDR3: CASSPRGQGARGTEAFF. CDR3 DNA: TGTGCCAGCAGTCCGCGGGGGCAGGGGGCAAGAGGGACTGAAGCTTTCTTT.

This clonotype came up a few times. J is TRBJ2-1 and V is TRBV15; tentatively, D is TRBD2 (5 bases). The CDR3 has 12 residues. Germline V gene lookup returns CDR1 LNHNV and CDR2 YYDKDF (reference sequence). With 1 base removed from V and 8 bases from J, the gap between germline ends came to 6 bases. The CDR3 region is CATSRGGDEQFF. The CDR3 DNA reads TGTGCCACCAGCAGAGGGGGAGATGAGCAGTTCTTC.

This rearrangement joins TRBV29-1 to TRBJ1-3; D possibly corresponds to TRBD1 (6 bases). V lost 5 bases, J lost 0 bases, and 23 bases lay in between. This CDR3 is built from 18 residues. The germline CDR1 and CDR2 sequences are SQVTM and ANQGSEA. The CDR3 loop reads CSVSQDRNPPSSGNTIYF. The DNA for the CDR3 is TGCAGCGTTTCCCAGGACAGAAACCCCCCAAGCTCTGGAAACACCATATATTTT. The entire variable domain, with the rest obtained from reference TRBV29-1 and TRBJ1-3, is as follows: SAVISQKPSRDICQRGTSLTIQCQVDSQVTMMFWYRQQPGQSLTLIATANQGSEATYESGFVIDKFPISRPNLTFSTLTVSNMSPEDSSIYLCSVSQDRNPPSSGNTIYFGEGSWLTVV.

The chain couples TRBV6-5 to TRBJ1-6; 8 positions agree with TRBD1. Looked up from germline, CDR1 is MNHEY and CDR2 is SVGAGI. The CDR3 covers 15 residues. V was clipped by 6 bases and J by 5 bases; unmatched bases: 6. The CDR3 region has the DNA TGTGCCAGCAGCCCCAGACAGGGGAATAATTCACCCCTCCACTTT. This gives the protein CASSPRQGNNSPLHF.

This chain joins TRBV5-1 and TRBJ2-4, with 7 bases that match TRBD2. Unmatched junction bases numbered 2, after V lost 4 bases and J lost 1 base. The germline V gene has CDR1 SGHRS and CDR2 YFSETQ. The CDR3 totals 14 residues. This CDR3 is CASSPTSAKNIQYF. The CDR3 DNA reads TGCGCCAGCAGCCCGACTAGCGCCAAAAACATTCAGTACTTC. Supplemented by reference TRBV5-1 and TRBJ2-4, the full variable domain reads KAGVTQTPRYLIKTRGQQVTLSCSPISGHRSVSWYQQTPGQGLQFLFEYFSETQRNKGNFPGRFSGRQFSNSRSEMNVSTLELGDSALYLCASSPTSAKNIQYFGAGTRLSVL.

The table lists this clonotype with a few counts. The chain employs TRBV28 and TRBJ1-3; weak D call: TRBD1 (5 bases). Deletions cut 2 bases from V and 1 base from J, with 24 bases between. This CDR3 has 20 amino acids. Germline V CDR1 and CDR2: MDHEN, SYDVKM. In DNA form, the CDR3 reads TGTGCCAGCAGTTTAGGGCGGGACTTTCTACCGCCGTCTTCTGGAAACACCATATATTTT. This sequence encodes CASSLGRDFLPPSSGNTIYF.

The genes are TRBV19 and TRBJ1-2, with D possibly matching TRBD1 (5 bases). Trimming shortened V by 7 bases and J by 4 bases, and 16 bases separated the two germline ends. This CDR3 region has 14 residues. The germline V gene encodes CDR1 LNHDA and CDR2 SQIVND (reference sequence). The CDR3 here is CASIGGNLIYGYTF. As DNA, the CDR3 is TGTGCCAGTATCGGGGGGAACCTCATCTATGGCTACACCTTC.

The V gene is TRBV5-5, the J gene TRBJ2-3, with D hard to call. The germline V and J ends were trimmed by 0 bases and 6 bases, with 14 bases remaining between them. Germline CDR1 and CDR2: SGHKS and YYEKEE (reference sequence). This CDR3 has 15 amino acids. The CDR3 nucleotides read TGTGCCAGCAGCTTGGCGGGTACCGGCTTCGATACGCAGTATTTT. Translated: CASSLAGTGFDTQYF.

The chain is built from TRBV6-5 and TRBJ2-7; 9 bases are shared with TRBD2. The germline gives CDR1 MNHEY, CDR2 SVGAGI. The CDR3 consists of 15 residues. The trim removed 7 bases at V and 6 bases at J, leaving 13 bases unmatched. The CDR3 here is CASTATGTSNLEQYF. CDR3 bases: TGTGCCAGCACCGCAACCGGGACTAGCAACCTCGAGCAGTACTTC.

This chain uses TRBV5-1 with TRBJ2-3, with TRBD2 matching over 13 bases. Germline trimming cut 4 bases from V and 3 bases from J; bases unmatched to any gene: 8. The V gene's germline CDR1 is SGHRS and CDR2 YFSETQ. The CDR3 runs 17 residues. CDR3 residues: CASSRTGTSGMTDTQYF. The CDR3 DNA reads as TGCGCCAGCAGCCGGACAGGGACTAGCGGGATGACAGATACGCAGTATTTT.

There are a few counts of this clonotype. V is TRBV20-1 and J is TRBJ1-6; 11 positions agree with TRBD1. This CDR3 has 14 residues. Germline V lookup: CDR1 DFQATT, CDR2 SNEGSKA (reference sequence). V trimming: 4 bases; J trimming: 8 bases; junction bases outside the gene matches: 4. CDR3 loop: CSANGQGAHSPLHF. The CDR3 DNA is TGCAGTGCTAACGGACAGGGGGCCCATTCACCCCTCCACTTT.

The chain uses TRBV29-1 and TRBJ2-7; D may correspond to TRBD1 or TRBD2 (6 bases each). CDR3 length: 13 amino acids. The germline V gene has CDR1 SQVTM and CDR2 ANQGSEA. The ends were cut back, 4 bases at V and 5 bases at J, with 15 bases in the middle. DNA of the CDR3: TGCAGCGTTGCTGGCGGGGCAGGGGACGAGCAGTACTTC. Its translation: CSVAGGAGDEQYF.

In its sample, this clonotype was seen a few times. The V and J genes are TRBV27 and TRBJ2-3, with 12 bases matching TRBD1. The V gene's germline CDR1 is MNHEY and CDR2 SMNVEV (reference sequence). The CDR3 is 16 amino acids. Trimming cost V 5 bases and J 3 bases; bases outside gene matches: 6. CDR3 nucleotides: TGTGCCAGCAGTCCCGGGACAGGGGGCGCGACAGATACGCAGTATTTT. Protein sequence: CASSPGTGGATDTQYF.

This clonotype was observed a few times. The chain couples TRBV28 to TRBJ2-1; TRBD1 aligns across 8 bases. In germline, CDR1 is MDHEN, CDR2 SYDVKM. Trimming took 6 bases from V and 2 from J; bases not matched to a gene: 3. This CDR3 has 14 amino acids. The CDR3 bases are TGTGCCAGCAGGGGACAGGTGACCTACAATGAGCAGTTCTTC. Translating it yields CASRGQVTYNEQFF.

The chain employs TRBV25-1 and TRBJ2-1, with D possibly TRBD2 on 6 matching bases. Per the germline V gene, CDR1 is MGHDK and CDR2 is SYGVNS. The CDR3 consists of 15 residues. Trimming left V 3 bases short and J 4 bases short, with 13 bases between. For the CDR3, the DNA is TGTGCCAGCAGTGATGTAGCGGCAGTATACAATGAGCAGTTCTTC. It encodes CASSDVAAVYNEQFF.

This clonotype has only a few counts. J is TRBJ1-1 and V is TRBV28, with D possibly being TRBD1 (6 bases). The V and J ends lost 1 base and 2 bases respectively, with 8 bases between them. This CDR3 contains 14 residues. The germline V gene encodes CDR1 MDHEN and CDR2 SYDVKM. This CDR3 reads CASSLFGGNTEAFF. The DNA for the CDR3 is TGTGCCAGCAGTTTATTCGGGGGCAACACTGAAGCTTTCTTT.

CDR3: CASSLRVEPTDTQYF. DNA of the CDR3: TGTGCCAGCAGCTTAAGAGTAGAGCCCACAGATACGCAGTATTTT. The rearrangement joins TRBV5-4 to TRBJ2-3; D not certain. The germline V and J ends were trimmed by 2 bases and 2 bases, with 12 bases remaining between them. The CDR3 extends over 15 amino acids. Germline CDR1 and CDR2: SGHNT and YYREEE (reference sequence). Variable domain in full (rest from reference TRBV5-4 and TRBJ2-3): ETGVTQSPTHLIKTRGQQVTLRCSSQSGHNTVSWYQQALGQGPQFIFQYYREEENGRGNFPPRFSGLQFPNYSSELNVNALELDDSALYLCASSLRVEPTDTQYFGPGTRLTVL.

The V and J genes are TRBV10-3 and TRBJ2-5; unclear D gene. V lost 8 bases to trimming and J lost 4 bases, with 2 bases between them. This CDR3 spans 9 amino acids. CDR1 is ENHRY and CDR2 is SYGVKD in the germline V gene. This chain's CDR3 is CAIGETQYF. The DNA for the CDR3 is TGTGCCATCGGAGAGACCCAGTACTTC.

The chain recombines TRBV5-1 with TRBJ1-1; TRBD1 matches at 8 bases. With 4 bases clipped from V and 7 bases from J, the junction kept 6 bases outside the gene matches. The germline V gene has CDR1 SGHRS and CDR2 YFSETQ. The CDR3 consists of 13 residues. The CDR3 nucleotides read TGCGCCAGCAGCCTGGAGGGGACAGGTGAAGCTTTCTTT. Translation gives CASSLEGTGEAFF. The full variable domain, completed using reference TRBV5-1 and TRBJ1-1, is KAGVTQTPRYLIKTRGQQVTLSCSPISGHRSVSWYQQTPGQGLQFLFEYFSETQRNKGNFPGRFSGRQFSNSRSEMNVSTLELGDSALYLCASSLEGTGEAFFGQGTRLTVV.

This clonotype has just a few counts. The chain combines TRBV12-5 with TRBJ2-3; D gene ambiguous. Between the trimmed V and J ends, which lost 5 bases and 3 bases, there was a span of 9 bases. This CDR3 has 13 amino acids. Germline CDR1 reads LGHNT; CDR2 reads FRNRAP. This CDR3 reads CASGKASTDTQYF. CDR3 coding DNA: TGTGCTAGTGGTAAAGCCAGTACAGATACGCAGTATTTT.

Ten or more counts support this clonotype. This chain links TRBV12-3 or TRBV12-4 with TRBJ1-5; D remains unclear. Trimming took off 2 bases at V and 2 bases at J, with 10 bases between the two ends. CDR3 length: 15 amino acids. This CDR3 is CASSLSDLRNQPQHF. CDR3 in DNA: TGTGCCAGCAGTTTATCCGACTTGCGCAATCAGCCCCAGCATTTT.

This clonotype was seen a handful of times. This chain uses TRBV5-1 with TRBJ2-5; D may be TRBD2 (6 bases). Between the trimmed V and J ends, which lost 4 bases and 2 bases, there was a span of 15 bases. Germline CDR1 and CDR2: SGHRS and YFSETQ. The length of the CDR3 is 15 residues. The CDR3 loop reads CASSLLGLPQETQYF. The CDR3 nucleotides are TGCGCCAGCAGCCTTTTAGGACTACCTCAAGAGACCCAGTACTTC.

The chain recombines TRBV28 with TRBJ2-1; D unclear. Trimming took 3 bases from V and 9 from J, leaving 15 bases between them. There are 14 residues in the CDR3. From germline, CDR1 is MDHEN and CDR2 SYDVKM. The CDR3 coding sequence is TGTGCCAGCAGTTTGTCCGGGTACGGAATTGAGCAGTTCTTC. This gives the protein CASSLSGYGIEQFF.